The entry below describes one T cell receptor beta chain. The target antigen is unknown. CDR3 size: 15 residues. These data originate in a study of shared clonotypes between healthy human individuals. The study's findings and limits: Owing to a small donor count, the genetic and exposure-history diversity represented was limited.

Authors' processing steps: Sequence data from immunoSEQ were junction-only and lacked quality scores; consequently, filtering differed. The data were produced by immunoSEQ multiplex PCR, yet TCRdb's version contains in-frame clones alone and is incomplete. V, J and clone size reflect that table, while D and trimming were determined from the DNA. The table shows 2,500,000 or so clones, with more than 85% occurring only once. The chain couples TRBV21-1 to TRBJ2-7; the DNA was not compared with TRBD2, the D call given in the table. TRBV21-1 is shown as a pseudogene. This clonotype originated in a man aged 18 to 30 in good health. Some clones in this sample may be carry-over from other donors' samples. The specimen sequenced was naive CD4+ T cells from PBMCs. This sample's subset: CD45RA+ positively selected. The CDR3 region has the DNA TGTGCCAGCAGCACTCCCCTGTGGAGGCCCTACGAGCAGTACTTC. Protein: CASSTPLWRPYEQYF.